The next 21 T cell receptor beta chains were all read from a single sample in a study of blood T cell repertoires in COVID-19. Sequenced by immunoSEQ multiplex PCR; TCRdb stores in-frame clones only, minus some. In the table there are some 43,000 clones, around 87% of which are singletons. Sequences were obtained from peripheral blood. Receptors originate from a human donor in a cohort sampled during active COVID-19.

This chain joins TRBV19 and TRBJ2-5; tentatively, D is TRBD1 (6 bases). From germline, CDR1 is LNHDA and CDR2 SQIVND (reference sequence). V dropped 10 bases and J dropped 5 bases, with 14 bases sitting between them. The CDR3 has 12 amino acids. CDR3 in DNA: TGTGCCACCTCAGCGAGGGGGGAGACCCAGTACTTC. It encodes CATSARGETQYF. The full variable domain, with the rest looked up from reference TRBV19 and TRBJ2-5, is DGGITQSPKYLFRKEGQNVTLSCEQNLNHDAMYWYRQDPGQGLRLIYYSQIVNDFQKGDIAEGYSVSREKKESFPLTVTSAQKNPTAFYLCATSARGETQYFGPGTRLLVL.

The rearrangement uses TRBV9 and TRBJ2-1; D perhaps matches TRBD2 (6 bases). The germline V gene has CDR1 SGDLS and CDR2 YYNGEE. V was cut by 0 bases and J by 8 bases, with 12 bases left in between. This CDR3 has 14 amino acids. CDR3 DNA sequence: TGTGCCAGCAGCGTAGCTTGGTCGGGGGATGAGCAGTTCTTC. It codes for CASSVAWSGDEQFF.

This chain links TRBV3-1 (or the pseudogene TRBV3-2) with TRBJ2-7, with TRBD2 identical over 9 bases. The ends lost 7 bases at V and 5 bases at J; junction bases unmatched: 6. CDR1 and CDR2 (germline): LGHDT, YNNKEL (reference sequence). The CDR3 extends over 13 amino acids. CDR3 loop: CASNRRGGDEQYF. The CDR3, as DNA: TGTGCCAGCAACCGGCGGGGGGGCGACGAGCAGTACTTC.

The chain is built from TRBV7-2 and TRBJ2-7, with 9 bases lining up with TRBD2. Germline V gives CDR1 SGHTA, CDR2 FQGNSA. This CDR3 comprises 15 residues. J lost 6 bases, V lost 5 bases, and 11 bases had no gene match. The chain's CDR3 is CASSASRGRAGEQYF. The DNA of the CDR3 is TGTGCCAGCAGCGCCTCTCGCGGGAGGGCGGGCGAGCAGTACTTC.

The V call is TRBV20-1, the J call TRBJ2-7; 12 bases agree with TRBD2. The J segment lost 2 bases and the V segment lost 3 bases, leaving 2 bases of the junction unmatched. Germline V gene data show CDR1 as DFQATT and CDR2 as SNEGSKA (reference sequence). This CDR3 is 14 amino acids long. The CDR3 DNA reads as TGCAGTGCTAGTACTAGCGGGAGGACCTACGAGCAGTACTTC. It is translated as CSASTSGRTYEQYF.

Here the CDR3 DNA reads TGTGCCAGCAGTTGGGAACTAGCGGGAGGGCCGGATGAGCAGTTCTTC. Protein sequence: CASSWELAGGPDEQFF. The rearrangement links TRBV28 to TRBJ2-1, with TRBD2 matching 13 bases. Germline V CDR1 and CDR2: MDHEN, SYDVKM. The V segment lost 4 bases and the J segment 8 bases; nucleotides outside the gene matches: 8. The CDR3 sequence is 16 residues long. Full variable domain (rest looked up from reference TRBV28 and TRBJ2-1): DVKVTQSSRYLVKRTGEKVFLECVQDMDHENMFWYRQDPGLGLRLIYFSYDVKMKEKGDIPEGYSVSREKKERFSLILESASTNQTSMYLCASSWELAGGPDEQFFGPGTRLTVL.

This sequence joins TRBV7-6 and TRBJ1-2; 7 nucleotides line up with TRBD1. The germline V gene has CDR1 SGHVS and CDR2 FNYEAQ. The length of the CDR3 is 17 residues. V shed 0 bases and J 3 bases; nucleotides not matched to a gene: 10. As DNA, the CDR3 is TGTGCCAGCAGCTTAGCGGTTAGGGGGCCCAGCTACTATGGCTACACCTTC. Translation: CASSLAVRGPSYYGYTF.

V gene TRBV19 combines with J gene TRBJ2-1, with a possible D match to TRBD2 (6 bases). CDR1 LNHDA and CDR2 SQIVND come from the germline V gene (reference sequence). The CDR3 is 14 amino acids. V dropped 5 bases and J dropped 6 bases, with 14 bases sitting between them. CDR3 residues: CASSGAGSVNEQFF. CDR3 DNA sequence: TGTGCCAGTAGTGGTGCGGGATCGGTCAATGAGCAGTTCTTC.

The genes are TRBV5-4 and TRBJ2-3; TRBD2 matches at 14 bases. J lost 10 bases, V lost 0 bases, and 13 bases had no gene match. This CDR3 comprises 18 residues. Germline V gene data show CDR1 as SGHNT and CDR2 as YYREEE (reference sequence). This CDR3 is CASSLGLAGGPSSSAQYF. CDR3 nucleotides: TGTGCCAGCAGCTTGGGACTAGCGGGAGGGCCCTCGAGCAGTGCGCAGTATTTT.

The rearrangement joins TRBV11-2 to TRBJ2-7; possibly TRBD2 for D (5 bases). The length of the CDR3 is 15 residues. Germline assignment: CDR1 SGHAT and CDR2 FQNNGV. Trimming left V 3 bases short and J 0 bases short, with 12 bases between. Here the CDR3 DNA reads TGTGCCAGCAGCTTTGAGGACTTTAGCTCCTACGAGCAGTACTTC. This sequence encodes CASSFEDFSSYEQYF.

The V gene is TRBV28, the J gene TRBJ2-3; the D gene is possibly TRBD2 (6 bases). The V end lost 3 bases, the J end lost 4 bases, and 11 bases lay between the germline ends. The germline V gene has CDR1 MDHEN and CDR2 SYDVKM. The CDR3 has 14 residues. For the CDR3, the DNA is TGTGCCAGCAGTTTCGGGGAGGCTTCAGATACGCAGTATTTT. Translation gives CASSFGEASDTQYF.

The chain carries TRBV28 and TRBJ1-1; D is perhaps TRBD1 (6 bases). Trimming shortened V by 2 bases and J by 8 bases, and 6 bases separated the two germline ends. CDR1 and CDR2 (germline): MDHEN, SYDVKM. The CDR3 is 11 residues long. The CDR3: CASSLRGEAFF. Written as DNA, the CDR3 is TGTGCCAGCAGTTTAAGGGGGGAAGCTTTCTTT.

J is TRBJ1-2 and V is TRBV27; 12 bases agree with TRBD1. CDR3 size: 14 residues. Trimming took 3 bases from V and 6 from J; bases not matched to a gene: 2. CDR1 and CDR2 (germline): MNHEY, SMNVEV (reference sequence). In nucleotides, the CDR3 is TGTGCCAGCAGTTTTGGGACAGGGGGCCATGGCTACACCTTC. Translating it yields CASSFGTGGHGYTF.

The V and J genes are TRBV10-2 and TRBJ1-5; 7 nucleotides line up with TRBD1. Germline V gene sequence: CDR1 WSHSY, CDR2 SAAADI. The CDR3 loop spans 15 amino acids. V was clipped by 5 bases and J by 7 bases; unmatched bases: 11. The CDR3 reads CASSSPDRVSQPQHF. CDR3 nucleotides: TGCGCCAGCAGTTCTCCCGACAGGGTTTCGCAGCCCCAGCATTTT.

This clone was observed a single time. CDR3 DNA sequence: TGTGCCACCAGCAGAGTGTTAGCGGGGAACTCCTACAATGAGCAGTTCTTC. It is translated as CATSRVLAGNSYNEQFF. The chain joins TRBV15 to TRBJ2-1, with TRBD2 identical over 8 bases. The CDR3 contains 17 residues. V gave up 1 base and J gave up 0 bases; unmatched junction bases: 5. Per germline, CDR1 LNHNV and CDR2 YYDKDF (reference sequence).

The rearrangement links TRBV5-1 to TRBJ2-4; possibly TRBD2 for D (5 bases). CDR3 length equals 15 residues. V lost 0 bases, J lost 0 bases, and 7 bases lay in between. Looked up from germline, CDR1 is SGHRS and CDR2 is YFSETQ. In DNA form, the CDR3 reads TGCGCCAGCAGCTTGGCCGGGATAGCCAAAAACATTCAGTACTTC. This codes for CASSLAGIAKNIQYF.

This rearrangement joins TRBV6-6 to TRBJ2-3, with TRBD1 matching over 10 bases. Losses at the gene ends were 0 bases for V and 6 bases for J; bases not matched to a gene: 6. Germline lookup yields CDR1 MNHNY and CDR2 SVGAGI (reference sequence). CDR3 size: 16 residues. The CDR3 DNA is TGTGCCAGCAGTTACTCTTCGGGACAGGGGCTCGATACGCAGTATTTT. This sequence encodes CASSYSSGQGLDTQYF.

This rearrangement joins TRBV5-6 to TRBJ1-4; 7 bases fit TRBD1. Unmatched junction bases numbered 3, after V lost 4 bases and J lost 3 bases. The CDR3 loop spans 14 amino acids. Germline CDR1 reads SGHDT; CDR2 reads YYEEEE. The CDR3 sequence: CASSRGQSNEKLFF. The CDR3 DNA reads TGTGCCAGCAGCCGGGGACAGTCTAATGAAAAACTGTTTTTT.

There are a few counts of this clone. The chain joins TRBV3-1 (or the pseudogene TRBV3-2) to TRBJ2-1; 8 bases match TRBD2. Germline CDR1 reads LGHDT; CDR2 reads YNNKEL (reference sequence). This CDR3 contains 15 residues. V lost 1 base and J lost 3; bases outside the gene matches: 2. CDR3 DNA: TGTGCCAGCAGCCAAGCGGGAGGGGTCTACAATGAGCAGTTCTTC. Translating it yields CASSQAGGVYNEQFF.

This clone was found a few times. This rearrangement joins TRBV7-9 to TRBJ2-7, with D uncertain. The V end lost 1 base, the J end lost 2 bases, and 6 bases lay between the germline ends. The germline CDR1 and CDR2 sequences are SEHNR and FQNEAQ (reference sequence). There are 13 residues in the CDR3. The CDR3 nucleotides are TGTGCCAGCAGCTTAGTGGGCACCTACGAGCAGTACTTC. This gives the protein CASSLVGTYEQYF.

V is TRBV5-1 and J is TRBJ1-1; 7 bases match TRBD1. The CDR3 consists of 17 residues. CDR1 and CDR2 (germline): SGHRS, YFSETQ. V lost 0 bases and J lost 3; bases outside the gene matches: 11. Here the CDR3 DNA reads TGCGCCAGCAGCTTGGTCAGGGGGTCAGGCCTCGACACTGAAGCTTTCTTT. Translating gives CASSLVRGSGLDTEAFF.